Listed below are T cell receptor beta chains from one sample, sequenced in a study of CD8 T cells in Susac syndrome. TCRdb recomputed calls from the immunoSEQ multiplex PCR reads with MiXCR, one row per CDR3 protein. The repertoire holds hundreds of thousands of distinct CDR3 sequences, with roughly 85% as singletons. Sequencing input: CD8+ T cells from PBMCs. The receptors originated from a human donor with multiple sclerosis. The CDR3 runs from the conserved cysteine through the conserved F or W. The D gene is left open where the match is weak. Clone size is stated in some rows and not others, as once, few, many or a class when expanded.

>NA|TRBV30|TRBJ1-2|NA
CAWSVGHFAAYGYTF
TGTGCCTGGAGTGTGGGACACTTTGCCGCCTATGGCTACACCTTC
>TRBD2|TRBV20-1|TRBJ2-7|NA
CSVSLAEDEQYF
TGCAGTGTGTCACTAGCGGAAGACGAGCAGTACTTC
>NA|TRBV5-1|TRBJ1-1|few
CASSSAGGYTEAFF
TGCGCCAGCAGCTCCGCGGGGGGGTACACTGAAGCTTTCTTT
>NA|TRBV30|TRBJ2-7|NA
CAWSFQAPPYEQYF
TGTGCCTGGAGTTTCCAGGCCCCACCCTACGAGCAGTACTTC
>NA|TRBV6-1|TRBJ1-3|NA
CASRTDSGRFSGNTIYF
TGTGCCAGCAGGACCGACTCCGGGCGGTTCTCTGGAAACACCATATATTTT
>NA|TRBV4-1|TRBJ2-7|NA
CASSQASVVTYEQYF
TGCGCCAGCAGCCAAGCCTCAGTTGTAACCTACGAGCAGTACTTC
>NA|TRBV29-1|TRBJ2-7|NA
CSVEQDHEQYF
TGCAGCGTAGAACAGGACCACGAGCAGTACTTC
>NA|TRBV30|TRBJ2-1|NA
CAWGATYNEQFF
TGTGCCTGGGGGGCTACCTACAATGAGCAGTTCTTC
>TRBD1|TRBV5-1|TRBJ2-1|NA
CASRNIRDSYNEQFF
TGCGCCAGCAGGAATATCAGGGACAGCTACAATGAGCAGTTCTTC
>TRBD2|TRBV15|TRBJ2-3|NA
CATSRDLAGINTDTQYF
TGTGCCACCAGCAGAGATTTAGCGGGGATTAACACAGATACGCAGTATTTT
>TRBD2|TRBV7-9|TRBJ2-7|NA
CASSLGGREVPYEQYF
TGTGCCAGCAGCTTGGGTGGGCGGGAGGTACCCTACGAGCAGTACTTC
>NA|TRBV7-9|TRBJ2-1|NA
CASSLVVSGSYNEQFF
TGTGCCAGCAGCCTAGTCGTTAGCGGCTCCTACAATGAGCAGTTCTTC
>TRBD1|TRBV19|TRBJ2-7|NA
CASRPGQGNSYEQYF
TGTGCCAGTAGACCGGGACAGGGAAATTCCTACGAGCAGTACTTC